This T cell receptor (beta chain) stems from a study of vaccination and CD4 T cells after COVID-19. Sequencing of the DNA from cultured CD4+ T cells was carried out with the Oncomine TCR Beta short-read assay. After culture, CD4+ T cells served as the source for genomic DNA extraction. MiXCR was run by TCRdb on the PCR reads, yielding one entry per CDR3 protein. Found here are over 10,000 distinct CDR3 sequences, 60% to 75% of them singletons; the top ten hold over 9.5%. General study findings and limits: A median of around 86% of reactive clones, in convalescent patients, became evident only post-vaccination.

This clonotype has only a few counts. Its target is not known. The treatment was: approximately 10-day PBMC culture with coronavirus spike peptide pools or control peptides (ViraFEST assay). ViraFEST stimulated the growth of antigen-specific T cells using peptide pools and subsequently profiled their TCRs by sequencing. The origin of this receptor is a human donor who had recovered from COVID-19. The sequenced sample consisted of CD4+ T cells from blood, cultured in vitro.

The CDR3 sequence is CASTTGANENTDTQYF. CDR3 DNA sequence: TGTGCCAGCACTACGGGGGCTAACGAGAACACAGATACGCAGTATTTT. The rearrangement links TRBV6-1 to TRBJ2-3; the D gene could be TRBD1 or TRBD2 (6 bases each). Germline lookup yields CDR1 MNHNS and CDR2 SASEGT. V shed 7 bases and J shed 2 bases, with 19 bases lying between them. This CDR3 is 16 amino acids long.